This entry concerns a single T cell receptor (beta chain). Its antigen specificity is not known. No base quality values were provided; no much bigger clone lies one nucleotide off. This record belongs to a study of PD-L1 blockade in urothelial cancer (dated by TCRdb to the late 2010s). About the study as a whole: All patients started therapy in the mid-2010s and received atezolizumab 1,200 mg intravenously every 3 weeks. About nine tenths of the roughly 29 patients were males with bladder-origin urothelial cancer, and about 65% of the 29 reported a prior smoking history. Patients had an ECOG performance status of 0 or 1 and had received between 0 and 3 prior chemotherapy regimens. Blood samples were analyzed 3 weeks after the start of treatment (second dose) and 6 weeks after the start of treatment. A median of roughly 140,000 T cells and some 84,000 unique TCRs was obtained from blood samples, and a median clonality of approximately 0.086 was observed. An exploratory multi-omic analysis was conducted of the somatic, immune and clinical correlates of response to PD-L1 blockade with atezolizumab in urothelial cancer. Pretreatment tumor samples, along with matched peripheral blood collected serially before and after atezolizumab treatment, underwent TCR sequencing. Durable clinical benefit was defined as progression-free survival longer than 6 months, and TCR features were also tested against progression-free and overall survival. Whole exome sequencing and RNA sequencing of pretreatment tumors were performed alongside TCR sequencing in the same patients. Some ten patients reached durable clinical benefit, while some 19 patients did not. Twenty-nine patients had pretreatment blood TCR-seq, about 25 had at least one posttreatment blood collection, and about 25 had tumor TCR-seq. Study-wide conclusions, independent of this receptor: Greater expansion of tumor-associated TCR clones in peripheral blood 3 weeks after the start of treatment was observed in patients with durable benefit (n of about 20, p = 0.022). Improved progression-free and overall survival was found to be associated with pretreatment peripheral blood TCR clonality below the median. Small sample size (n ≈ 28) and many exploratory analyses mean the results are intended to be hypothesis-generating.

To estimate absolute template abundance from read counts, synthetic TCR analog templates were spiked into each PCR. Using the immunoSEQ assay, TCRbeta CDR3 regions were amplified from genomic DNA with bias-controlled V and J gene primers. Sequencing of rearranged TCRbeta segments was performed at approximately 20X coverage. The authors' analysis ran thus. Clustering was used to correct sequencing errors, and CDR3s were annotated against IMGT so that V, D and J genes could be assigned. Only productive TCRbeta rearrangements were used in downstream analyses, excluding out-of-frame or stop-codon sequences. To compute clonality, Shannon entropy was normalized by the log of the number of unique productive sequences and then subtracted from one. Clones differing between time points or between blood and tumor were identified by Fisher's exact test with Benjamini-Hochberg correction at adjusted p below 0.01. TCRdb carries this immuneACCESS record with in-frame sequences only. Its versions omit some clonotypes, under half of them owing to an unresolved V gene in the studies checked, with the rest unexplained. Clone size and V and J calls were adopted from that table, with D and trimming inferred from the DNA. The sample includes about 27,000 clones, with around 82% observed a single time. The top ten clones comprise 1.5% to 2% of the sample.

Taken from the germline V gene, the CDR1 and CDR2 loops are SGHRS and YFSETQ. V and J are trimmed by 4 bases and 4 bases, and the gene matches miss 5 bases of the junction. CDR3 length: 15 amino acids, cysteine to phenylalanine. The CDR3 DNA has 45 bases and is translated from base 1. This sample's time point label indicates: peripheral blood 6 weeks after treatment start. A total of some 30 patients with locally advanced or metastatic urothelial carcinoma, treated at Memorial Sloan Kettering on a trial protocol, made up the cohort. Peripheral blood mononuclear cells were collected from each patient pretreatment and during treatment, giving between 1 and 8 total time points per patient. The Qiagen DNeasy Blood extraction kit was used to purify genomic DNA from total PBMCs and tumor samples. PBMCs were collected pretreatment and during treatment, and were isolated and stored as previously described.

The specimen was PBMCs, collected around atezolizumab (anti-PD-L1) treatment. This TCR was recovered from a man between 65 and 85 years old with urothelial cancer. This receptor chain uses TRBV5-1 and TRBJ2-5, and 12 bases in between align with TRBD1. Here is the DNA: TGCGCCAGCAGCCACGGGACAGGGGGCGCAGAGACCCAGTACTTC. This translates into CASSHGTGGAETQYF. The CDR3 plus the reference TRBV5-1 and TRBJ2-5 genes for the other parts give the full variable domain: KAGVTQTPRYLIKTRGQQVTLSCSPISGHRSVSWYQQTPGQGLQFLFEYFSETQRNKGNFPGRFSGRQFSNSRSEMNVSTLELGDSALYLCASSHGTGGAETQYFGPGTRLLVL.